Listed here are 16 T cell receptor beta chains from one sample, sequenced in a study of graft-versus-host responses after intestinal transplantation. Data came from immunoSEQ multiplex PCR; TCRdb stores just in-frame clones and leaves some out. The data show approximately 11,000 clones, 80% seen once. Sequenced material: PBMCs, taken nearly 500 days after intestinal transplant. These receptor sequences come from a human patient who received an intestinal transplant, so some T cells may come from the graft donor.

This clone was observed once. The rearrangement uses TRBV7-9 and TRBJ1-5, with a tentative D call TRBD1 (5 bases). Trimming took off 4 bases at V and 5 bases at J, with 6 bases between the two ends. The CDR3 has 12 residues. The V gene's germline CDR1 is SEHNR and CDR2 FQNEAQ (reference sequence). The chain's CDR3 is CASSSGDQPQHF. CDR3 nucleotide sequence: TGTGCCAGCAGCTCGGGGGATCAGCCCCAGCATTTT.

The CDR3 loop reads CASSQRPRDGYTF. The CDR3 DNA reads TGTGCCAGCAGCCAGCGACCGAGGGATGGCTACACCTTC. The chain recombines TRBV14 with TRBJ1-2, with D unresolved. V shed 3 bases and J shed 6 bases, with 11 bases lying between them. The CDR3 is 13 residues long. The germline V gene encodes CDR1 SGHDN and CDR2 FVKESK.

This clone was counted only a few times. The genes are TRBV14 and TRBJ2-7; D is possibly TRBD2 (6 bases). The V and J ends lost 4 bases and 7 bases respectively, with 11 bases between them. CDR1 is SGHDN and CDR2 is FVKESK in the germline V gene. There are 12 residues in the CDR3. The CDR3 DNA reads TGTGCCAGCAGCCCGGCGGGGATTGAGCAGTACTTC. Amino acid sequence: CASSPAGIEQYF.

V and J are TRBV11-2 and TRBJ2-7; TRBD2 is a possible D gene (6 bases). CDR1 and CDR2 from the germline V gene are SGHAT and FQNNGV. This CDR3 is 15 amino acids long. V was cut by 5 bases and J by 7 bases, with 21 bases left in between. In DNA, the CDR3 is TGTGCCAGCAGCCCCCCCGGGACTCGATTAGAGGAGCAGTACTTC. Its translation is CASSPPGTRLEEQYF. The entire variable domain, with the rest obtained from reference TRBV11-2 and TRBJ2-7, is as follows: EAGVAQSPRYKIIEKRQSVAFWCNPISGHATLYWYQQILGQGPKLLIQFQNNGVVDDSQLPKDRFSAERLKGVDSTLKIQPAKLEDSAVYLCASSPPGTRLEEQYFGPGTRLTVT.

The chain uses TRBV27 and TRBJ2-7; 11 positions match TRBD1. From germline, CDR1 is MNHEY and CDR2 SMNVEV (reference sequence). J was trimmed by 4 bases and V by 6 bases; bases with no gene match: 11. The CDR3 runs to 16 residues. The chain's CDR3 is CASRLGGGTGGYEQYF. The DNA for the CDR3 is TGTGCCAGCAGACTAGGGGGCGGGACAGGGGGTTACGAGCAGTACTTC.

The V and J genes are TRBV7-8 and TRBJ2-3; 9 bases match TRBD1. The CDR3 is made up of 18 amino acids. Per the germline V gene, CDR1 is SGHVS and CDR2 is FQNEAQ. The junction had 14 bases not matched to a gene; V was cut back by 4 bases and J by 3 bases. The CDR3 nucleotides are TGTGCCAGCAGCTCAGGGACAGGGAGGAGCGGGGCAACAGATACGCAGTATTTT. Translated: CASSSGTGRSGATDTQYF.

This clone has only a few counts. The rearrangement joins TRBV19 to TRBJ1-1; D gene uncertain. Trimming left V 5 bases short and J 11 bases short, with 21 bases between. This CDR3 spans 14 amino acids. Germline loops: CDR1 LNHDA, CDR2 SQIVND (reference sequence). CDR3 region: CASSSAAGDYWAFF. CDR3 in DNA: TGTGCCAGTAGTTCCGCCGCCGGCGACTACTGGGCTTTCTTT. Combining the CDR3 with reference TRBV19 and TRBJ1-1 gives the whole variable domain DGGITQSPKYLFRKEGQNVTLSCEQNLNHDAMYWYRQDPGQGLRLIYYSQIVNDFQKGDIAEGYSVSREKKESFPLTVTSAQKNPTAFYLCASSSAAGDYWAFFGQGTRLTVV.

This sequence joins TRBV6-5 and TRBJ2-7; 7 nucleotides line up with TRBD2. In germline, CDR1 is MNHEY, CDR2 SVGAGI. The CDR3 has 15 amino acids. V shed 6 bases, J shed 0 bases, and the junction held 8 bases outside the gene matches. CDR3 region: CASRDGSSGSYEQYF. In DNA form, the CDR3 reads TGTGCCAGCAGAGATGGGTCTAGCGGCTCCTACGAGCAGTACTTC.

V and J are TRBV6-5 and TRBJ1-1; 11 bases fit TRBD1. The germline V gene has CDR1 MNHEY and CDR2 SVGAGI. The V and J ends lost 5 bases and 4 bases, in that order; junction bases with no gene match: 3. The CDR3 is 14 amino acids. CDR3 amino acids: CASSEGTGGTEAFF. In nucleotides, the CDR3 is TGTGCCAGCAGTGAAGGGACAGGGGGCACTGAAGCTTTCTTT.

Notes on this clone: Other DNA sequences in this sample translate to the same CDR3. J is TRBJ1-4 and V is TRBV10-1; TRBD1 matches 8 bases. This CDR3 is built from 16 residues. Looked up from germline, CDR1 is WNHNN and CDR2 is SYGVQD (reference sequence). With V trimmed by 3 bases and J by 6 bases, 9 bases remained unmatched. CDR3 in DNA: TGCGCCAGCAGTGACTTCGAGGGACAGGAGTATGAAAAACTGTTTTTT. Protein sequence: CASSDFEGQEYEKLFF.

This chain connects TRBV7-3 to TRBJ2-7; 8 nucleotides match TRBD2. Unmatched junction bases numbered 7, after V lost 3 bases and J lost 6 bases. The CDR3 has 14 amino acids. Germline CDR1 is SGHTA and CDR2 is FQGTGA. The DNA of the CDR3 is TGTGCCAGCAGCTTGAGGGGTAGCGGGACCGAGCAGTACTTC. Its translation: CASSLRGSGTEQYF.

The rearrangement links TRBV5-4 to TRBJ1-3, with TRBD1 matching 8 bases. Germline lookup yields CDR1 SGHNT and CDR2 YYREEE (reference sequence). The V segment lost 4 bases and the J segment 4 bases; nucleotides outside the gene matches: 10. The CDR3 is 16 residues long. The CDR3 spells CASSHDEGTGGNTIYF. The CDR3 region has the DNA TGTGCCAGCAGCCACGACGAAGGGACAGGAGGAAACACCATATATTTT.

Only one count was recorded for this clone. The V gene is TRBV5-8, the J gene TRBJ1-5; D gene uncertain. CDR1 and CDR2 (germline): SGHTS, YDEGEE. This CDR3 spans 16 amino acids. With 4 bases removed from V and 1 base from J, the gap between germline ends came to 15 bases. CDR3 sequence reads: CASSTLTGVSNQPQHF. As DNA, the CDR3 is TGTGCCAGCAGCACACTCACCGGCGTGAGCAATCAGCCCCAGCATTTT.

CDR3 residues: CASSQRILADNSRSYEQYF. The CDR3 DNA is TGTGCCAGCAGTCAGAGAATTCTAGCGGACAACTCCCGCTCCTACGAGCAGTACTTC. The genes are TRBV7-6 and TRBJ2-7; 7 bases fit TRBD2. Germline CDR1 reads SGHVS; CDR2 reads FNYEAQ. The V and J ends lost 6 bases and 0 bases, in that order; junction bases with no gene match: 20. The CDR3 consists of 19 residues.

The chain employs TRBV27 and TRBJ2-1, with TRBD2 matching over 12 bases. The CDR3 consists of 16 residues. Trimming removed 4 bases from V and 5 bases from J; junction bases left unmatched: 6. In germline, CDR1 is MNHEY, CDR2 SMNVEV (reference sequence). CDR3 protein: CASSYLLAGGHNEQFF. The CDR3 nucleotides read TGTGCCAGCAGTTACCTACTAGCGGGAGGCCACAATGAGCAGTTCTTC.

In DNA form, the CDR3 reads TGTGCCAGCAGCTTCCGGAACACTGAAGCTTTCTTT. Translating it yields CASSFRNTEAFF. V is TRBV7-8 and J is TRBJ1-1; D is undetermined. The CDR3 has 12 amino acids. V gave up 3 bases and J gave up 1 base, with 3 bases separating them. Looked up from germline, CDR1 is SGHVS and CDR2 is FQNEAQ.